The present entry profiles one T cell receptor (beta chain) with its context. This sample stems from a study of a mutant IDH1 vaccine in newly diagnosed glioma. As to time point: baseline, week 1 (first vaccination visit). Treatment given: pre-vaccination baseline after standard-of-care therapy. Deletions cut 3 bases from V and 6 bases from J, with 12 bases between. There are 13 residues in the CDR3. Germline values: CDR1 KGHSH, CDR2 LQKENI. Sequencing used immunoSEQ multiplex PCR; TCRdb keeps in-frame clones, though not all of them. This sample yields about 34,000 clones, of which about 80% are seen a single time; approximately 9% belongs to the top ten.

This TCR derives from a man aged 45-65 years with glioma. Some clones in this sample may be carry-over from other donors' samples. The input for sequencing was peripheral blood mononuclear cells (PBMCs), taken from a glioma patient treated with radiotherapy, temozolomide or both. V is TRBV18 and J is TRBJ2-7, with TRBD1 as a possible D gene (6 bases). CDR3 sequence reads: CASSPDRRREQYF. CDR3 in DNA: TGTGCCAGCTCACCGGACAGAAGACGCGAGCAGTACTTC.